These 13 T cell receptor beta chains came from one sample sequenced in a study of CD4 T cells in relation to SARS-CoV-2 and coronaviruses. The unexposed donors gave CD4+ T cells in about 2010-2018, prior to COVID-19. After about 10 days of culture, CD4+ T cells were isolated. Assay: immunoSEQ multiplex PCR; the TCRdb copy retains only in-frame clones and omits some. The sample consists of roughly 17,000 clones, over 75% of them appearing once. No antigen has been identified for these receptors. The specimen sequenced was CD4+ T cells from PBMCs, cultured in vitro. These receptors came from a human donor in good health.

The table lists this clone with a few counts. This chain links TRBV27 with TRBJ1-1, with 10 bases lining up with TRBD1. The V segment lost 5 bases and the J segment 1 base; nucleotides outside the gene matches: 10. CDR1 is MNHEY and CDR2 is SMNVEV in the germline V gene (reference sequence). This CDR3 is 17 amino acids long. The DNA of the CDR3 is TGTGCCAGCAGTCCATCCCGGGACAGGGGAACGAACACTGAAGCTTTCTTT. As protein: CASSPSRDRGTNTEAFF.

The chain joins TRBV7-3 to TRBJ2-1; the D is unclear. CDR1 is SGHTA, CDR2 FQGTGA, per germline. V gave up 1 base and J gave up 5 bases, with 12 bases separating them. The CDR3 consists of 15 residues. In DNA form, the CDR3 reads TGTGCCAGCAGCTTAATTTCACTTACTAACAATGAGCAGTTCTTC. This codes for CASSLISLTNNEQFF.

V usage is TRBV21-1 and J usage is TRBJ1-5; no DNA check was done on the table's D call, TRBD1. TRBV21-1 is noted as a pseudogene. This CDR3 is 15 amino acids long. The chain's CDR3 is CASSIRTGSNQPQHF. The CDR3 DNA is TGTGCCAGTTCCATAAGGACAGGGAGCAATCAGCCCCAGCATTTT.

The chain carries TRBV5-1 and TRBJ2-7, with D perhaps matching TRBD1 (6 bases). Germline V lookup: CDR1 SGHRS, CDR2 YFSETQ. This CDR3 spans 14 amino acids. V was trimmed by 0 bases and J by 3 bases, leaving 10 bases between them. The CDR3 sequence: CASSLAGDNYEQYF. CDR3 DNA: TGCGCCAGCAGCTTGGCAGGGGACAACTACGAGCAGTACTTC.

The V gene is TRBV6-2 or TRBV6-3, the J gene TRBJ2-1; D not certain. The CDR3 totals 14 residues. CDR1 and CDR2 (germline): MNHEY, SVGEGT. Trimming took 4 bases from V and 6 from J, leaving 13 bases between them. The CDR3 here is CASSSVTTGNEQFF. CDR3 DNA: TGTGCCAGCAGTTCAGTTACCACGGGCAATGAGCAGTTCTTC.

The chain links TRBV7-6 to TRBJ1-1, with D unclear. Germline-derived CDR1 and CDR2 are SGHVS and FNYEAQ. This CDR3 is built from 16 residues. V dropped 1 base and J dropped 2 bases, with 14 bases sitting between them. The CDR3 region is CASSLGNTRSNTEAFF. CDR3 nucleotide sequence: TGTGCCAGCAGCTTAGGGAATACAAGATCAAACACTGAAGCTTTCTTT.

The chain uses TRBV10-3 and TRBJ2-7; TRBD1 matches 8 bases. CDR1 and CDR2 (germline): ENHRY, SYGVKD. The CDR3 runs 13 residues. V was clipped by 8 bases and J by 2 bases; unmatched bases: 5. The CDR3 sequence: CAIEGQDTYEQYF. The CDR3 DNA sequence: TGTGCCATCGAGGGACAGGACACCTACGAGCAGTACTTC.

This chain uses TRBV18 with TRBJ1-1; D possibly corresponds to TRBD1 (6 bases). Trimming took 4 bases from V and 0 from J, leaving 12 bases between them. The germline V gene has CDR1 KGHSH and CDR2 LQKENI. The CDR3 covers 15 residues. This CDR3 is CASSLPGQVNTEAFF. The CDR3 DNA follows: TGTGCCAGCTCACTACCGGGACAAGTGAACACTGAAGCTTTCTTT. The variable domain in full, completed from reference TRBV18 and TRBJ1-1, reads NAGVMQNPRHLVRRRGQEARLRCSPMKGHSHVYWYRQLPEEGLKFMVYLQKENIIDESGMPKERFSAEFPKEGPSILRIQQVVRGDSAAYFCASSLPGQVNTEAFFGQGTRLTVV.

In DNA, the CDR3 is TGTGCCAGCAGTGTACAATCAGGCGGCGCCACCTACGAGCAGTACTTC. Translated, it gives CASSVQSGGATYEQYF. This chain joins TRBV6-1 and TRBJ2-7; D call uncertain. The germline CDR1 and CDR2 sequences are MNHNS and SASEGT. The CDR3 extends over 16 amino acids. With 4 bases removed from V and 2 bases from J, the gap between germline ends came to 18 bases.

CDR3 protein: CAISPLAFDGRDNEQFF. CDR3 DNA: TGTGCCATCAGTCCTTTAGCCTTCGACGGGAGGGACAATGAGCAGTTCTTC. The rearrangement uses TRBV10-3 and TRBJ2-1, with 8 nucleotides matching TRBD2. V shed 5 bases and J 5 bases; nucleotides not matched to a gene: 14. The germline gives CDR1 ENHRY, CDR2 SYGVKD. CDR3 length equals 17 residues.

V gene TRBV4-1 combines with J gene TRBJ2-7; perhaps TRBD1 as D (5 bases). This CDR3 region has 16 residues. V was clipped by 4 bases and J by 0 bases, with 16 bases between them. Germline loops: CDR1 MGHRA, CDR2 YSYEKL. The DNA for the CDR3 is TGCGCCAGCAGCCTCTCTGGGGTGGACATCTCCTACGAGCAGTACTTC. Residues: CASSLSGVDISYEQYF.

The rearrangement links TRBV5-1 to TRBJ2-1, with D uncertain. This CDR3 has 14 residues. Trimming took off 0 bases at V and 4 bases at J, with 8 bases between the two ends. CDR1 is SGHRS, CDR2 YFSETQ, per germline. The CDR3 loop is CASSLEGPYNEQFF. DNA for the CDR3: TGCGCCAGCAGCTTGGAAGGACCATACAATGAGCAGTTCTTC. Combining the CDR3 with reference TRBV5-1 and TRBJ2-1 gives the whole variable domain KAGVTQTPRYLIKTRGQQVTLSCSPISGHRSVSWYQQTPGQGLQFLFEYFSETQRNKGNFPGRFSGRQFSNSRSEMNVSTLELGDSALYLCASSLEGPYNEQFFGPGTRLTVL.

The chain uses TRBV12-2 and TRBJ2-7; no DNA check was done on the table's D call, TRBD2. TRBV12-2 is assigned pseudogene status. CDR3 length: 11 residues. The CDR3 reads CASRLDREQYF. The CDR3 coding sequence is TGTGCAAGTCGCTTAGATCGGGAGCAGTACTTC.